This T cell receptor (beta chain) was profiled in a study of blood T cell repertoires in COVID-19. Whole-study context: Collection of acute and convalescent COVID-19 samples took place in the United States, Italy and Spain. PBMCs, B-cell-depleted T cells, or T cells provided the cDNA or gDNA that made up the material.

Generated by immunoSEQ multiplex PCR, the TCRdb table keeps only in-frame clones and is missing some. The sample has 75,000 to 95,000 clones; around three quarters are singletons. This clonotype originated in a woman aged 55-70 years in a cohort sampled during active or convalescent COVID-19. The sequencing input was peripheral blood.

In nucleotides, the CDR3 is TGTGCCAGCAGCTCAGACAAACCCAGGGGGAACGAGCAGTACTTC. The encoded protein is CASSSDKPRGNEQYF. V is TRBV7-2 and J is TRBJ2-7; 7 bases fit TRBD1. The J segment lost 5 bases and the V segment lost 4 bases, leaving 11 bases of the junction unmatched. The CDR3 covers 15 residues. Germline V gene lookup returns CDR1 SGHTA and CDR2 FQGNSA. Variable domain in full (rest from reference TRBV7-2 and TRBJ2-7): GAGVSQSPSNKVTEKGKDVELRCDPISGHTALYWYRQSLGQGLEFLIYFQGNSAPDKSGLPSDRFSAERTGGSVSTLTIQRTQQEDSAVYLCASSSDKPRGNEQYFGPGTRLTVT.